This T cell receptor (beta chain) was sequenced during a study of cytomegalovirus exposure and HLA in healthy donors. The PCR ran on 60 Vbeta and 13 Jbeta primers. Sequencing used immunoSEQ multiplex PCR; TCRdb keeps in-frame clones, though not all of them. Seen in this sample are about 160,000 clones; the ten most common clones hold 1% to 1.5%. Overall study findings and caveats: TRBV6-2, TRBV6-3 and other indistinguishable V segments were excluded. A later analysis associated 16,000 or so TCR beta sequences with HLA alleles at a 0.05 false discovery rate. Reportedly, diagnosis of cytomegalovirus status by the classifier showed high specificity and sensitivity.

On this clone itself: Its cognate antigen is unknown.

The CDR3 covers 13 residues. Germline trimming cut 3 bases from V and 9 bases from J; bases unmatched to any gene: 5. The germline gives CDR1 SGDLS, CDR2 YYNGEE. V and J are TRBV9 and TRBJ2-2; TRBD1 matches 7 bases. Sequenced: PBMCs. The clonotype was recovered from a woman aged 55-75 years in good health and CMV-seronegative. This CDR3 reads CASSADRARELFF. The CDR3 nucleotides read TGTGCCAGCAGCGCCGACAGGGCCCGGGAGCTGTTTTTT.